These T cell receptor beta chains were read from a single sample in a study of spatial heterogeneity in lung cancer. TCRdb reprocessed the 5' RACE reads with MiXCR, giving one entry per CDR3 protein. The table has 8,500 to 14,000 distinct CDR3 sequences, 10% seen once; the top ten hold under 35%. The sequenced sample was PBMCs, obtained at follow-up. Receptors were obtained from a female donor with early-stage non-small cell lung cancer. The CDR3 runs from the conserved cysteine through the conserved F or W. Each record gives: D gene, J gene, CDR3 length, clone size, V gene, CDR3 DNA, CDR3 protein. The D gene is left open where the match is weak. The size entry is marked missing in some rows and otherwise reads once, few, many or a size class.

d_call: .; j_call: TRBJ1-2; cdr3_length: 12; clone_size: many; v_call: TRBV7-9; cdr3_nt: TGTGCCAGCGGAGATCAGGGTTTTGGCTACACCTTC; cdr3_aa: CASGDQGFGYTF
d_call: TRBD2; j_call: TRBJ2-1; cdr3_length: 15; clone_size: many; v_call: TRBV6-2/TRBV6-3; cdr3_nt: TGTGCCAGCAGTACGGAAACTAGCGGATACAATGAGCAGTTCTTC; cdr3_aa: CASSTETSGYNEQFF
d_call: .; j_call: TRBJ1-1; cdr3_length: 13; clone_size: many; v_call: TRBV25-1; cdr3_nt: TGTGCCAGCAGTGAGCCCTGGAGCACTGAAGCTTTCTTT; cdr3_aa: CASSEPWSTEAFF
d_call: .; j_call: TRBJ1-1; cdr3_length: 11; clone_size: few; v_call: TRBV27; cdr3_nt: TGTACCAGCACAGCCGGGTCTGAAGCTTTCTTT; cdr3_aa: CTSTAGSEAFF
d_call: .; j_call: TRBJ1-2; cdr3_length: 12; clone_size: many; v_call: TRBV7-2; cdr3_nt: TGTGCCAGCAGCCCAAGGACCAGTGGCTACACCTTC; cdr3_aa: CASSPRTSGYTF
d_call: TRBD1; j_call: TRBJ1-1; cdr3_length: 14; clone_size: many; v_call: TRBV5-1; cdr3_nt: TGCGCCAGCAGCAAGGACAGGGGAGTGACTGAAGCTTTCTTT; cdr3_aa: CASSKDRGVTEAFF
d_call: TRBD2; j_call: TRBJ2-7; cdr3_length: 15; clone_size: .; v_call: TRBV20-1; cdr3_nt: TGCAGTGCTAGAGATCGGACTAGCGGGAGTTACGAGCAGTACTTC; cdr3_aa: CSARDRTSGSYEQYF
d_call: .; j_call: TRBJ2-5; cdr3_length: 13; clone_size: many; v_call: TRBV19; cdr3_nt: TGTGCCAGTAGTGAAGGGGTCCAAGAGACCCAGTACTTC; cdr3_aa: CASSEGVQETQYF
d_call: TRBD2; j_call: TRBJ2-1; cdr3_length: 14; clone_size: many; v_call: TRBV5-1; cdr3_nt: TGCGCCAGCAGGGGACTAGCGGGCTTCAATGAGCAGTTCTTC; cdr3_aa: CASRGLAGFNEQFF
d_call: .; j_call: TRBJ2-5; cdr3_length: 15; clone_size: many; v_call: TRBV4-1; cdr3_nt: TGCGCCAGCAGCCCTTCTCCCCTAGCCCAAGAGACCCAGTACTTC; cdr3_aa: CASSPSPLAQETQYF
d_call: TRBD2; j_call: TRBJ2-5; cdr3_length: 14; clone_size: .; v_call: TRBV28; cdr3_nt: TGTGCCAGCATCGGGACTAGCGGGGGAGAGACCCAGTACTTC; cdr3_aa: CASIGTSGGETQYF
d_call: TRBD1; j_call: TRBJ2-5; cdr3_length: 15; clone_size: few; v_call: TRBV27; cdr3_nt: TGTGCCAGCAGTTCCAGTTACAGGGGGCGGGAGACCCAGTACTTC; cdr3_aa: CASSSSYRGRETQYF
d_call: .; j_call: TRBJ2-2; cdr3_length: 15; clone_size: .; v_call: TRBV4-3; cdr3_nt: TGCGCCAGCAGCCAAGATCATAGCGTTACCGGGGAGCTGTTTTTT; cdr3_aa: CASSQDHSVTGELFF
d_call: TRBD2; j_call: TRBJ2-5; cdr3_length: 17; clone_size: many; v_call: TRBV7-6; cdr3_nt: TGTGCCAGCAGATCGGGACTAGCGGGGGCCTATTTAGAGACCCAGTACTTC; cdr3_aa: CASRSGLAGAYLETQYF
d_call: .; j_call: TRBJ1-2; cdr3_length: 15; clone_size: many; v_call: TRBV28; cdr3_nt: TGTGCCAGCAGGCGAAGGGAGCGACAGCTCTATGGCTACACCTTC; cdr3_aa: CASRRRERQLYGYTF
d_call: .; j_call: TRBJ2-6; cdr3_length: 15; clone_size: .; v_call: TRBV15; cdr3_nt: TGTGCCACCAGCAGAGATTTATCTGGGGCCAACGTCCTGACTTTC; cdr3_aa: CATSRDLSGANVLTF
d_call: .; j_call: TRBJ1-5; cdr3_length: 15; clone_size: .; v_call: TRBV7-6; cdr3_nt: TGTGCCAGCAGCTTAGCCCCGGGGGGGAATCAGCCCCAGCATTTT; cdr3_aa: CASSLAPGGNQPQHF
d_call: .; j_call: TRBJ2-1; cdr3_length: 15; clone_size: .; v_call: TRBV6-5; cdr3_nt: TGTGCCAGCAGTAAGGTGGGGGGCTCGTACAATGAGCAGTTCTTC; cdr3_aa: CASSKVGGSYNEQFF
d_call: .; j_call: TRBJ1-2; cdr3_length: 16; clone_size: many; v_call: TRBV4-3; cdr3_nt: TGCGCCAGCAGCCAGGGCCTAAGGGGGGTGGACTATGGCTACACCTTC; cdr3_aa: CASSQGLRGVDYGYTF
d_call: .; j_call: TRBJ1-6; cdr3_length: 18; clone_size: .; v_call: TRBV20-1; cdr3_nt: TGCAGTGCTAGAGAGGACCTAACGGCGAGCTCCTATAATTCACCCCTCCACTTT; cdr3_aa: CSAREDLTASSYNSPLHF
d_call: TRBD1; j_call: TRBJ1-5; cdr3_length: 16; clone_size: many; v_call: TRBV12-3/TRBV12-4; cdr3_nt: TGTGCCAGCAGATCAAATACAGGGGGTGGCAATCAGCCCCAGCATTTT; cdr3_aa: CASRSNTGGGNQPQHF
d_call: TRBD2; j_call: TRBJ2-5; cdr3_length: 15; clone_size: many; v_call: TRBV6-5; cdr3_nt: TGTGCCAGCCGGACTAGCCTTTTGACATTCGAGACCCAGTACTTC; cdr3_aa: CASRTSLLTFETQYF